A single sample gave rise to the 11 T cell receptor beta chains below, sequenced in a study of cytomegalovirus exposure and HLA in healthy donors. The PCR had 60 Vbeta and 13 Jbeta primers. Clones were read by immunoSEQ multiplex PCR, and TCRdb kept only the in-frame ones, dropping some. The data contain 140,000 to 150,000 clones, 88% of them seen just once; the ten biggest clones take up roughly 0.5%. Sequences were obtained from PBMCs. The receptors derive from a woman in her forties in good health and CMV-seronegative.

Regarding this clone: No conserved phenylalanine or tryptophan is present at the end of the CDR3, so a read error is the likely explanation. The limits of the CDR3 on the DNA are not certain, so only TCRdb's listed CDR3 is given. This chain connects TRBV23-1 to TRBJ2-7; TRBD1 reflects the table's D call only, with no check against the DNA. Being an ORF, TRBV23-1 has a function that is uncertain. The CDR3 spans 14 residues, counting both ends. This CDR3 is CASSQPPDTFPPAL.

The chain carries TRBV9 and TRBJ2-1; 7 bases are shared with TRBD2. The trim removed 4 bases at V and 0 bases at J, leaving 7 bases unmatched. Germline CDR1 SGDLS, CDR2 YYNGEE. This CDR3 is 16 amino acids long. The CDR3, as DNA: TGTGCCAGCAGCCTGAGCGGGGCGGGCTCCTACAATGAGCAGTTCTTC. Translating it yields CASSLSGAGSYNEQFF.

This chain joins TRBV4-1 and TRBJ1-2; D call uncertain. V lost 2 bases and J 4 bases, leaving 29 bases between the germline ends. The germline CDR1 and CDR2 sequences are MGHRA and YSYEKL. The CDR3 contains 20 residues. DNA for the CDR3: TGCGCCAGCAGCCAACCCACCTCCTGGAGGCTATCGGCGATGGGCTATGGCTACACCTTC. Translation gives CASSQPTSWRLSAMGYGYTF.

This chain joins TRBV25-1 and TRBJ2-7; 7 bases line up with TRBD2. CDR1 is MGHDK and CDR2 is SYGVNS in the germline V gene. The CDR3 length is 15 residues. The V segment lost 3 bases and the J segment 2 bases; nucleotides outside the gene matches: 7. In nucleotides, the CDR3 is TGTGCCAGCAGTGACTCGGGGGGTGGAACCTACGAGCAGTACTTC. Its translation: CASSDSGGGTYEQYF.

The chain combines TRBV19 with TRBJ2-7; 12 bases map to TRBD2. V lost 7 bases to trimming and J lost 4 bases; unmatched junction nucleotides: 8. The CDR3 consists of 15 residues. CDR1 LNHDA and CDR2 SQIVND come from the germline V gene (reference sequence). The CDR3 DNA follows: TGTGCCAGTACCCCGACTAGCGGGAGAGGATACGAGCAGTACTTC. Residues: CASTPTSGRGYEQYF.

The rearrangement joins TRBV15 to TRBJ2-7, with TRBD2 identical over 7 bases. This CDR3 has 13 amino acids. The ends lost 5 bases at V and 5 bases at J; junction bases unmatched: 6. Germline-derived CDR1 and CDR2 are LNHNV and YYDKDF (reference sequence). The CDR3 loop is CATSWGGRDEQYF. CDR3 bases: TGTGCCACCAGCTGGGGGGGGAGAGACGAGCAGTACTTC.

The V call is TRBV19, the J call TRBJ2-1; D gene unclear. The CDR3 length is 13 residues. Trimming stripped 3 bases from V and 4 bases from J, with 7 bases between. Germline values: CDR1 LNHDA, CDR2 SQIVND (reference sequence). For the CDR3, the DNA is TGTGCCAGTAGTATTTCAGCGTACAATGAGCAGTTCTTC. It yields the protein CASSISAYNEQFF.

CDR3 sequence reads: CASSSGDLKNQPQHF. The CDR3 bases are TGTGCCAGCAGCTCGGGAGACCTGAAGAATCAGCCCCAGCATTTT. This chain connects TRBV7-2 to TRBJ1-5; D is unresolved. The germline gives CDR1 SGHTA, CDR2 FQGNSA. This CDR3 contains 15 residues. Deletions cut 4 bases from V and 4 bases from J, with 14 bases between.

The chain carries TRBV11-2 and TRBJ2-7; 14 bases fit TRBD2. Trimming took 9 bases from V and 7 from J; bases not matched to a gene: 8. This CDR3 is built from 14 residues. Germline V CDR1 and CDR2: SGHAT, FQNNGV. CDR3 sequence: CASRLAGGRGEQYF. For the CDR3, the DNA is TGTGCCAGTCGACTAGCGGGAGGGCGTGGGGAGCAGTACTTC. Based on the CDR3 plus reference TRBV11-2 and TRBJ2-7, the full variable domain is EAGVAQSPRYKIIEKRQSVAFWCNPISGHATLYWYQQILGQGPKLLIQFQNNGVVDDSQLPKDRFSAERLKGVDSTLKIQPAKLEDSAVYLCASRLAGGRGEQYFGPGTRLTVT.

This chain uses TRBV7-2 with TRBJ1-3; 11 nucleotides align to TRBD1. V lost 5 bases and J lost 2; bases outside the gene matches: 8. This CDR3 is built from 17 residues. Germline-derived CDR1 and CDR2 are SGHTA and FQGNSA. The DNA for the CDR3 is TGTGCCAGCAGCCCCGCCGGGACAGGGGGGACTGGAAACACCATATATTTT. The encoded protein is CASSPAGTGGTGNTIYF.

The chain links TRBV4-1 to TRBJ2-5; 9 bases map to TRBD2. The J call may be incorrect, as the DNA end agrees better with TRBJ2-7. The CDR3 has 15 residues. CDR1 is MGHRA and CDR2 is YSYEKL in the germline V gene. CDR3 region: CASSQDGLASYEQYF. The CDR3 coding sequence is TGCGCCAGCAGCCAAGACGGACTAGCGAGCTACGAGCAGTACTTC.